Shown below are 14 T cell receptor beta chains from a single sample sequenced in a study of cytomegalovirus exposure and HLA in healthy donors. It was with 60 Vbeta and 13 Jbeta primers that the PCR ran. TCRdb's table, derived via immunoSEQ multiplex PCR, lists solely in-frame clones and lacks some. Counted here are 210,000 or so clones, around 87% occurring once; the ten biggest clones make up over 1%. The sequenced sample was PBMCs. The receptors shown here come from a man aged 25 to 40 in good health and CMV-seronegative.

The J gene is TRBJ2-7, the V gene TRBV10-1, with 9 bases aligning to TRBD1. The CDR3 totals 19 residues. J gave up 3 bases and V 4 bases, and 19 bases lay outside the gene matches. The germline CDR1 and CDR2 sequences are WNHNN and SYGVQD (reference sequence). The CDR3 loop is CASSVSPSWDRDCLYEQYF. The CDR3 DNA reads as TGCGCCAGCAGTGTTTCCCCCTCATGGGACAGGGATTGTCTCTACGAGCAGTACTTC.

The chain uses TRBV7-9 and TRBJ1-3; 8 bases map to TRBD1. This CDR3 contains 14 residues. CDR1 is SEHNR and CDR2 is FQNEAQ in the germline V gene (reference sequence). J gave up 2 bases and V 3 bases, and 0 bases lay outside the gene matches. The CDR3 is CASSLTGAGNTIYF. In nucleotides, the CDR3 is TGTGCCAGCAGCTTGACAGGGGCTGGAAACACCATATATTTT.

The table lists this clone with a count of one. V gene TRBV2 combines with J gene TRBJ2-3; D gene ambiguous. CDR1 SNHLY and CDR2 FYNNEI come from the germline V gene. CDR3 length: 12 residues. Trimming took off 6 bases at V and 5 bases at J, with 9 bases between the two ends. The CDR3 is CASSERGDTQYF. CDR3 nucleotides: TGTGCCAGCAGCGAGCGAGGAGATACGCAGTATTTT.

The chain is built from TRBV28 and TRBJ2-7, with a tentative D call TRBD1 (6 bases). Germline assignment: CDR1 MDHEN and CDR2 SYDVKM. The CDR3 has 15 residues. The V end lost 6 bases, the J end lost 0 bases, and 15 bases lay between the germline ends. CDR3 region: CASSPLVTGSYEQYF. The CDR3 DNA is TGTGCCAGCAGCCCGCTTGTGACAGGCTCCTACGAGCAGTACTTC.

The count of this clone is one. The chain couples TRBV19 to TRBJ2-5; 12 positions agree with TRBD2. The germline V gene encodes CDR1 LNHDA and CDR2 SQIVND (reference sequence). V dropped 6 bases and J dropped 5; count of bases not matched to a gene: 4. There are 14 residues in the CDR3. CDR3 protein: CASSLAGGHETQYF. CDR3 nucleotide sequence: TGTGCCAGTAGCCTAGCGGGGGGGCACGAGACCCAGTACTTC.

CDR3 DNA: TGTGCCAGCAGTTTAGTGAGCGAGCAGTACTTC. This translates into CASSLVSEQYF. V is TRBV28 and J is TRBJ2-7; D is unresolved. There are 11 residues in the CDR3. Germline lookup yields CDR1 MDHEN and CDR2 SYDVKM. V gave up 2 bases and J gave up 6 bases, with 5 bases separating them.

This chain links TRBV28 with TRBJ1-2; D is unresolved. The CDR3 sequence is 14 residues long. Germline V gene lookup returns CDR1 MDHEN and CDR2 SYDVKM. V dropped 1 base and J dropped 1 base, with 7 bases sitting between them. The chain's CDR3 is CASSLLLRNYGYTF. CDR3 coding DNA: TGTGCCAGCAGTTTATTACTGCGTAACTATGGCTACACCTTC.

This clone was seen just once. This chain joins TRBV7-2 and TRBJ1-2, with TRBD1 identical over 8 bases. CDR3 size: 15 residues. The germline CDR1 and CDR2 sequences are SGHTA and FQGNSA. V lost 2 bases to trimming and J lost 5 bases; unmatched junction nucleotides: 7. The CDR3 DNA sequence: TGTGCCAGCAGCTTACCCGGACAGGGAAGATATGGCTACACCTTC. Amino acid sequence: CASSLPGQGRYGYTF.

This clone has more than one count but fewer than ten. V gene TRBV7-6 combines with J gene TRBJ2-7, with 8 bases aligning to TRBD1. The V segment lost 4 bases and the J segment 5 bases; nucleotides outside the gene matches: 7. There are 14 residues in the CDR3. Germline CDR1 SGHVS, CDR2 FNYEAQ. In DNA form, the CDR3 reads TGTGCCAGCAGCTCGGACAGGGCTCGCAACGAGCAGTACTTC. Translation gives CASSSDRARNEQYF.

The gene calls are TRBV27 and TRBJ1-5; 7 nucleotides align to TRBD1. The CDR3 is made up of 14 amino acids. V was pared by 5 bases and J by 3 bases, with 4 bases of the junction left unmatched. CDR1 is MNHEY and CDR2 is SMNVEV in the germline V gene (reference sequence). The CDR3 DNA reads TGTGCCAGCAGTACGGGACAGCTCAATCAGCCCCAGCATTTT. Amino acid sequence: CASSTGQLNQPQHF.

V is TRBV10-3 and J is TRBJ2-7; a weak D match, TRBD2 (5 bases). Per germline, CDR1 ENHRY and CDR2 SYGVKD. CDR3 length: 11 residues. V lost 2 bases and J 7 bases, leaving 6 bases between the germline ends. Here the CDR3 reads CAISEGGEQYF. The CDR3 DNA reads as TGTGCCATCAGTGAGGGAGGTGAGCAGTACTTC.

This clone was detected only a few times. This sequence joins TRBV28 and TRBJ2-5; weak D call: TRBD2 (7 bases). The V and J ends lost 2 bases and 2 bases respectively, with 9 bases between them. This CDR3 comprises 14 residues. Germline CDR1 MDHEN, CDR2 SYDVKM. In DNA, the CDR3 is TGTGCCAGCAGTTTAGCGGGGGCTCAAGAGACCCAGTACTTC. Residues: CASSLAGAQETQYF.

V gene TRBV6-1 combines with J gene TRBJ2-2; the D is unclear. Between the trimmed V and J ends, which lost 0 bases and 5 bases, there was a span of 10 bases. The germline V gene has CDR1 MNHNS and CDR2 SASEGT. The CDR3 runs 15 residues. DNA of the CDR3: TGTGCCAGCAGTGAAGCGAATCGGTTAACCGGGGAGCTGTTTTTT. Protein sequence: CASSEANRLTGELFF.

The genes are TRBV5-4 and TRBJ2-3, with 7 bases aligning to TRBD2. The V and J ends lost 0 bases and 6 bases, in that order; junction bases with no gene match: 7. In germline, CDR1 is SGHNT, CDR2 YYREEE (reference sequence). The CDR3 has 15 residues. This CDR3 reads CASSLGGSPSDTQYF. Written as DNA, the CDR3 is TGTGCCAGCAGCTTGGGCGGGAGCCCGTCTGATACGCAGTATTTT.